These T cell receptor beta chains were read from a single sample in a study of metastatic and nonmetastatic thyroid tumors. TCRdb reprocessed the PCR reads via MiXCR. Here the sample spans approximately 84,000 clones, more than 13% being singletons. The sequencing sample was made of blood. These receptors originate from a female donor with papillary thyroid cancer or a benign thyroid nodule (not recorded which). Some clones in this sample may be carry-over from other donors' samples. Both conserved end residues are trimmed from each CDR3. A D gene is named only where the DNA matches it firmly.

D gene: TRBD2; V gene: TRBV11-2; J gene: TRBJ2-2; CDR3 protein: ASAPGGAGRNTGELF
D gene: TRBD1; V gene: TRBV6-5; J gene: TRBJ1-2; CDR3 protein: ASSYSRGRGIPNYGYT
D gene: -; V gene: TRBV6-2/TRBV6-3; J gene: TRBJ2-1; CDR3 protein: ARSYLEGYNEQF
D gene: TRBD1; V gene: TRBV5-4; J gene: TRBJ2-5; CDR3 protein: ASSSQGAGETQY
D gene: -; V gene: TRBV4-2; J gene: TRBJ2-1; CDR3 protein: ASSPFGTGGINEQF
D gene: -; V gene: TRBV2; J gene: TRBJ1-5; CDR3 protein: ASGSNQPQH
D gene: TRBD2; V gene: TRBV11-2; J gene: TRBJ2-7; CDR3 protein: ASSIAGAYYEQY
D gene: -; V gene: TRBV11-1; J gene: TRBJ1-3; CDR3 protein: SSSPYSGLQSSGNTIY
D gene: -; V gene: TRBV2; J gene: TRBJ2-2; CDR3 protein: ASSEDGGRTGELF
D gene: -; V gene: TRBV5-1; J gene: TRBJ2-7; CDR3 protein: ASRVVGATNYYEQY
D gene: TRBD2; V gene: TRBV12-5; J gene: TRBJ2-2; CDR3 protein: ASGRHLPLAGGLTGELF
D gene: TRBD2; V gene: TRBV14; J gene: TRBJ2-5; CDR3 protein: ASSQDRAGGTETQY
D gene: -; V gene: TRBV20-1; J gene: TRBJ2-3; CDR3 protein: SVENRADTQY
D gene: TRBD2; V gene: TRBV27; J gene: TRBJ2-2; CDR3 protein: ASSRGGRVTGQLF
D gene: TRBD1; V gene: TRBV2; J gene: TRBJ2-7; CDR3 protein: ASSGQGYEQY
D gene: -; V gene: TRBV20-1; J gene: TRBJ2-7; CDR3 protein: SARPGDRTYEQY